This T cell receptor beta chain was documented in a study of shared clonotypes between healthy human individuals. Method: immunoSEQ multiplex PCR; TCRdb's copy keeps in-frame clones and lacks some. The sample lists some 2,400,000 clones; almost 96% were seen once. HIV-negative, healthy adults without recent acute infections or vaccinations were the donors. Germline CDR1 is SGHDT and CDR2 is YYEEEE. The V and J ends lost 4 bases and 2 bases respectively, with 6 bases between them. The CDR3 length is 12 residues. The gene calls are TRBV5-6 and TRBJ2-5, with D hard to call. The source of this sequence is a young man in good health. Input material: naive CD4+ T cells sorted from blood. The subset is: CD45RA+ positively selected. The CDR3 protein is CASSLSQETQYF. CDR3 DNA sequence: TGTGCCAGCAGCCTTTCACAAGAGACCCAGTACTTC. Combining the CDR3 with reference TRBV5-6 and TRBJ2-5 gives the whole variable domain DAGVTQSPTHLIKTRGQQVTLRCSPKSGHDTVSWYQQALGQGPQFIFQYYEEEERQRGNFPDRFSGHQFPNYSSELNVNALLLGDSALYLCASSLSQETQYFGPGTRLLVL.